This TCR beta chain was recorded in a study of blood T cell repertoires in COVID-19. On the study more broadly: Sites across the United States, Italy and Spain contributed samples from acute and convalescent COVID-19. Nucleic acid was either cDNA or gDNA, and it came from T cells, B-cell-depleted T cells, or PBMCs.

Germline V gene lookup returns CDR1 LGHDT and CDR2 YNNKEL (reference sequence). The V segment lost 0 bases and the J segment 6 bases; nucleotides outside the gene matches: 7. The CDR3 is made up of 16 amino acids. Here immunoSEQ multiplex PCR was the method, and the copy in TCRdb shows in-frame clones only, minus some. The sample lists about 180,000 clones, about 85% occurring once. The source material was peripheral blood. This clonotype was sampled from a woman in her twenties or thirties with active or convalescent COVID-19. The rearrangement links TRBV3-1 (or the pseudogene TRBV3-2) to TRBJ2-1; 8 bases match TRBD2. The DNA for the CDR3 is TGTGCCAGCAGCCAAGATCTTGCCGGGGGGGCCAATGAGCAGTTCTTC. As protein: CASSQDLAGGANEQFF.